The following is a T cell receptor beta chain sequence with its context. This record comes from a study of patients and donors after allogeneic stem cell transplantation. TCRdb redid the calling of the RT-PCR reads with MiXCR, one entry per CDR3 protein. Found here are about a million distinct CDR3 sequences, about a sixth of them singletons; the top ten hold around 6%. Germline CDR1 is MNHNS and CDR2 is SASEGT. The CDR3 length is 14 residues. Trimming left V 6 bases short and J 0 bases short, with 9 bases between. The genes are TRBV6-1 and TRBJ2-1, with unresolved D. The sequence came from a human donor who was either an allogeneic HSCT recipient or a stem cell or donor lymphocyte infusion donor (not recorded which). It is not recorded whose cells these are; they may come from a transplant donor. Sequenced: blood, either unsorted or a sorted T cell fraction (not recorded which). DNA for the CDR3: TGTGCCAGCAGCGCATATAGCTCCTACAATGAGCAGTTCTTC. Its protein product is CASSAYSSYNEQFF.